The 5 T cell receptor beta chains below come from one sample, sequenced in a study of blood T cells in healthy people across ages. A second roughly 6 to 11 cycle PCR used barcoded and J-beta primers. MiXCR, applied by TCRdb to the 5' RACE reads, yields one record per CDR3 protein. The table shows about 760,000 distinct CDR3 sequences, with roughly 56% occurring only once. Sequenced material: blood. The receptors stem from a man aged 35 to 55 in good health.

The chain uses TRBV6-4 and TRBJ2-2, with 10 bases fitting TRBD1. The CDR3 sequence is 16 residues long. V shed 4 bases and J 2 bases; nucleotides not matched to a gene: 4. Germline V gene data show CDR1 as MRHNA and CDR2 as SNTAGT. This chain's CDR3 is CASSGGQGRNTGELFF. In DNA, the CDR3 is TGTGCCAGCAGTGGGGGACAGGGGCGAAACACCGGGGAGCTGTTTTTT.

The V call is TRBV28, the J call TRBJ2-1, with 7 bases that match TRBD1. V shed 6 bases, J shed 6 bases, and the junction held 11 bases outside the gene matches. Looked up from germline, CDR1 is MDHEN and CDR2 is SYDVKM. The CDR3 covers 15 residues. The CDR3 nucleotides read TGTGCCAGCAGCTTGTGGACAGGAGGAAGCAATGAGCAGTTCTTC. Its translation is CASSLWTGGSNEQFF.

The rearrangement links TRBV10-3 to TRBJ2-5; 7 bases are a match to TRBD1. The assigned J gene may be wrong: the sequence end matches TRBJ2-7 better. The germline gives CDR1 ENHRY, CDR2 SYGVKD. The CDR3 has 14 amino acids. CDR3 region: CAISMGQTSYEQYF. The CDR3 bases are TGTGCCATCAGTATGGGACAGACCTCCTACGAGCAGTACTTC.

A few counts support this clonotype. This chain links TRBV6-2 or TRBV6-3 with TRBJ2-7; 9 bases align to TRBD1. The V gene end was trimmed by 3 bases and the J gene end by 4 bases; junction bases not matched to a gene: 10. CDR1 and CDR2 from the germline V gene are MNHEY and SVGEGT. This CDR3 is built from 16 residues. The chain's CDR3 is CASSYPTGTGRYEQYF. The CDR3 DNA reads as TGTGCCAGCAGTTATCCAACCGGGACAGGGCGGTACGAGCAGTACTTC.

The CDR3 here is CASSLDTQNDIQYF. The CDR3 region has the DNA TGCGCCAGCAGCTTGGACACCCAAAACGACATTCAGTACTTC. The V and J genes are TRBV5-1 and TRBJ2-4; D gene uncertain. This CDR3 spans 14 amino acids. V shed 0 bases and J shed 8 bases, with 12 bases lying between them. CDR1 is SGHRS and CDR2 is YFSETQ in the germline V gene.